This entry is about one TCR beta chain. The sample is drawn from a study of cytomegalovirus exposure and HLA in healthy donors. Clones were sequenced by immunoSEQ multiplex PCR, and TCRdb holds only the in-frame ones, with some missing. Counted here are 90,000 to 100,000 clones, more than 75% occurring once; the ten biggest clones make up about 6.5%. Germline CDR1 is KGHSH and CDR2 is LQKENI. This CDR3 has 16 residues. The ends lost 4 bases at V and 3 bases at J; junction bases unmatched: 11. Specimen: PBMCs. This clonotype was obtained from a young man in good health and CMV-seropositive. This chain uses TRBV18 with TRBJ1-2; 7 nucleotides align to TRBD1. The CDR3 protein is CASSRREQGRDYGYTF. CDR3 coding DNA: TGTGCCAGCTCACGCCGCGAACAGGGGCGCGACTATGGCTACACCTTC.